The entry below gives a single TCR beta chain sequence along with its context. Its antigen is not known. Germline assignment: CDR1 SNHLY and CDR2 FYNNEI. The CDR3 length is 15 residues. J gave up 0 bases and V 5 bases, and 6 bases lay outside the gene matches. The sample's time point: week 5, during vaccination. Each dose of the vaccine consisted of 300 ug of mutant IDH1 20-mer peptide, with topical imiquimod. This record comes from a study of a mutant IDH1 vaccine in newly diagnosed glioma. Overall study context: Before enrollment, patients got radiotherapy alone, temozolomide alone, or mostly the combination.

Sequencing used immunoSEQ multiplex PCR; TCRdb keeps in-frame clones, though not all of them. The data show about 38,000 clones, approximately 80% seen once. Study conclusions and caveats: The occurrence of vaccine-induced immune responses was seen in 80% to 95% of patients.

The V and J genes are TRBV2 and TRBJ2-7; 8 positions match TRBD1. This material consisted of PBMCs, taken from a glioma patient whose treatment included an IDH1 peptide vaccine. This receptor was identified in a man in his forties with glioma. The CDR3 loop is CASSKQGGSSYEQYF. The CDR3 coding sequence is TGTGCCAGCAGTAAACAGGGGGGAAGCTCCTACGAGCAGTACTTC.